This section outlines one TCR beta chain sequence together with its context. Compared with germline, one end of the junction differs, possibly owing to a read error. The CDR3 has 13 amino acids. CDR1 MGHRA and CDR2 YSYEKL come from the germline V gene. This sample is part of a study of tumor-infiltrating lymphocytes in primary liver carcinoma. Study overall: Subjects consisted of male and female patients aged 30 to 69 years.

Co-extracting RNA and DNA was done with about 17-31 mg of unsorted bulk tissue as input. By surgical resection, the patients were treated for their primary liver carcinoma. Production of TCR beta cDNA used roughly 0.55 ug total RNA together with a constant-region primer. Each TCR beta library was derived from three nested multiplex PCR rounds that employed slightly modified ARM-PCR. PCR rounds one and two used TRBV1-TRBV30 forward primers with a C-beta reverse primer for 10 cycles each. TCRdb re-analysed the multiplex PCR reads in MiXCR, keeping a single row per CDR3 protein. The top ten hold around 26% of the sample, which has about 92,000 distinct CDR3 sequences, approximately 68% seen once.

The rearrangement joins TRBV4-1 to TRBJ1-2; D perhaps matches TRBD1 (5 bases). Sequenced: tumor-adjacent normal liver tissue. This clonotype was obtained from a man in his forties with primary liver carcinoma and hepatitis B virus infection. The CDR3 is CASSQAQGHGYTF. CDR3 sequence (DNA): TGTGCCAGCAGCCAAGCGCAGGGCCATGGCTACACCTTC.